The 16 T cell receptor beta chains given below trace back to one sample, sequenced in a study of cytomegalovirus exposure and HLA in healthy donors. PCR used 60 Vbeta primers and 13 Jbeta primers. TCRdb's copy holds only in-frame clones and misses some; the assay was immunoSEQ multiplex PCR. Of about 100,000 clones in the sample, 70% to 80% were seen once. Sample: PBMCs. These receptors came from a man aged 45-65 years in good health and CMV-seropositive.

This chain joins TRBV21-1 and TRBJ2-7; TRBD1, the table's D call, lacks a check against the DNA. TRBV21-1 is a pseudogene locus. This CDR3 region has 18 residues. The CDR3 coding sequence is TGTGCCAGCAGCAATGCGGACAGGGGCGATCCGAGCTCCTACGAGCAGTACTTC. It encodes CASSNADRGDPSSYEQYF.

The rearrangement joins TRBV11-3 to TRBJ2-5; D possibly corresponds to TRBD2 (5 bases). Trimming left V 5 bases short and J 5 bases short, with 18 bases between. This CDR3 has 15 residues. CDR1 is SGHNT and CDR2 is YENEEA in the germline V gene. The CDR3 sequence is CASSPRGIPGETQYF. CDR3 bases: TGTGCCAGCAGCCCCCGAGGAATCCCGGGGGAGACCCAGTACTTC. The full variable domain, its missing parts supplied by reference TRBV11-3 and TRBJ2-5, is EAGVVQSPRYKIIEKKQPVAFWCNPISGHNTLYWYLQNLGQGPELLIRYENEEAVDDSQLPKDRFSAERLKGVDSTLKIQPAELGDSAVYLCASSPRGIPGETQYFGPGTRLLVL.

The chain links TRBV6-1 to TRBJ2-5, with 13 bases matching TRBD2. After removal of 11 bases from V and 2 bases from J, the junction contained 5 bases not matched to a gene. The CDR3 sequence is 14 residues long. Germline CDR1 is MNHNS and CDR2 is SASEGT. CDR3 in DNA: TGTGCCTTTCCGGGACTAGCGGGGCAAGAGACCCAGTACTTC. It specifies CAFPGLAGQETQYF.

V gene TRBV5-1 combines with J gene TRBJ2-2; tentative D call: TRBD2 (5 bases). CDR1 and CDR2 from the germline V gene are SGHRS and YFSETQ. The V end lost 1 base, the J end lost 1 base, and 8 bases lay between the germline ends. The CDR3 length is 15 residues. The CDR3 loop is CASSLTGVNTGELFF. In nucleotides, the CDR3 is TGCGCCAGCAGCTTGACCGGGGTGAACACCGGGGAGCTGTTTTTT.

A word on this clone: Other DNA sequences in this specimen translate into the identical CDR3. The gene calls are TRBV28 and TRBJ1-1; D is undetermined. The germline V and J ends were trimmed by 3 bases and 1 base, with 6 bases remaining between them. The CDR3 length is 13 residues. Germline CDR1 reads MDHEN; CDR2 reads SYDVKM. The CDR3 region is CASSFRRNTEAFF. CDR3 nucleotide sequence: TGTGCCAGCAGTTTTCGCAGGAACACTGAAGCTTTCTTT. The full variable domain, in which reference TRBV28 and TRBJ1-1 provide the parts outside the CDR3, is DVKVTQSSRYLVKRTGEKVFLECVQDMDHENMFWYRQDPGLGLRLIYFSYDVKMKEKGDIPEGYSVSREKKERFSLILESASTNQTSMYLCASSFRRNTEAFFGQGTRLTVV.

This clone was detected once. The CDR3 DNA follows: TGTGCCAGCAGCTCGGGACTTTCCCGTCGCGTGGATACGCAGTATTTT. Translated: CASSSGLSRRVDTQYF. This chain uses TRBV11-2 with TRBJ2-3; D might be TRBD2 (6 bases). Germline CDR1 is SGHAT and CDR2 is FQNNGV. The length of the CDR3 is 16 residues. Trimming shortened V by 4 bases and J by 6 bases, and 20 bases separated the two germline ends.

This sequence joins TRBV29-1 and TRBJ2-2, with no clear D. V was clipped by 6 bases and J by 0 bases, with 14 bases between them. Germline CDR1 and CDR2: SQVTM and ANQGSEA. The CDR3 length is 15 residues. The CDR3: CSVRPRLANTGELFF. The CDR3 coding sequence is TGCAGCGTCCGGCCGCGGCTAGCGAACACCGGGGAGCTGTTTTTT.

This chain links TRBV9 with TRBJ2-2; TRBD1 is a possible D gene (6 bases). The V gene's germline CDR1 is SGDLS and CDR2 YYNGEE. The germline V and J ends were trimmed by 2 bases and 3 bases, with 14 bases remaining between them. This CDR3 contains 16 residues. The CDR3 region is CASSVTPWGHTGELFF. The CDR3 DNA reads as TGTGCCAGCAGCGTGACCCCCTGGGGGCACACCGGGGAGCTGTTTTTT.

The table lists this clone with a count of one. The chain links TRBV5-1 to TRBJ2-7, with TRBD1 identical over 9 bases. V shed 0 bases and J 4 bases; nucleotides not matched to a gene: 2. Germline loops: CDR1 SGHRS, CDR2 YFSETQ. CDR3 length: 14 residues. The CDR3 nucleotides are TGCGCCAGCAGCTTGGGTGGACAGGGGTACGAGCAGTACTTC. Translating gives CASSLGGQGYEQYF.

The chain has TRBV5-1 and TRBJ2-5, with 13 bases fitting TRBD2. Germline V gives CDR1 SGHRS, CDR2 YFSETQ. Trimming cost V 4 bases and J 5 bases; bases outside gene matches: 8. The CDR3 runs 16 residues. This CDR3 reads CASSKRTSGSWETQYF. The CDR3 coding sequence is TGCGCCAGCAGCAAAAGGACTAGCGGGAGTTGGGAGACCCAGTACTTC.

The chain combines TRBV20-1 with TRBJ2-1; D unresolved. V was shortened by 3 bases and J by 4 bases, with 4 bases between the two germline ends. This CDR3 contains 11 residues. CDR1 and CDR2 from the germline V gene are DFQATT and SNEGSKA (reference sequence). In DNA form, the CDR3 reads TGCAGTGCTAGTTCGTACAATGAGCAGTTCTTC. This encodes CSASSYNEQFF.

This clone has a handful of counts. The chain has TRBV9 and TRBJ2-7, with 10 bases lining up with TRBD2. This CDR3 is built from 16 residues. Unmatched junction bases numbered 12, after V lost 4 bases and J lost 5 bases. Germline CDR1 SGDLS, CDR2 YYNGEE. CDR3 in amino acids: CASSPTRLAGRDEQYF. The CDR3 bases are TGTGCCAGCAGCCCCACTCGACTAGCGGGTAGGGACGAGCAGTACTTC.

The rearrangement uses TRBV7-3 and TRBJ1-2, with D perhaps matching TRBD1 (5 bases). CDR3 length: 16 residues. CDR1 is SGHTA and CDR2 is FQGTGA in the germline V gene. Between the trimmed V and J ends, which lost 5 bases and 8 bases, there was a span of 24 bases. The CDR3 reads CASSPAAGPRARGYTF. The CDR3 bases are TGTGCCAGCAGCCCAGCCGCCGGGCCCAGGGCGCGGGGCTACACCTTC. The full variable domain, rest sourced from reference TRBV7-3 and TRBJ1-2, is GAGVSQTPSNKVTEKGKYVELRCDPISGHTALYWYRQSLGQGPEFLIYFQGTGAADDSGLPNDRFFAVRPEGSVSTLKIQRTERGDSAVYLCASSPAAGPRARGYTFGSGTRLTVV.

The V call is TRBV18, the J call TRBJ2-3, with 10 nucleotides matching TRBD2. This CDR3 comprises 15 residues. Per germline, CDR1 KGHSH and CDR2 LQKENI. J lost 1 base, V lost 6 bases, and 4 bases had no gene match. The CDR3 here is CASSPGLAGTDTQYF. The CDR3 coding sequence is TGTGCCAGCTCCCCCGGACTAGCGGGCACAGATACGCAGTATTTT.

This clone appeared a single time. The CDR3 bases are TGTGCCAGCAGCTTACGGGTGGAAGATACGCAGTATTTT. Translated: CASSLRVEDTQYF. The chain is built from TRBV7-6 and TRBJ2-3; unclear D gene. V was shortened by 2 bases and J by 5 bases, with 8 bases between the two germline ends. The CDR3 has 13 residues. The germline CDR1 and CDR2 sequences are SGHVS and FNYEAQ.

The rearrangement uses TRBV4-1 and TRBJ2-7; 9 nucleotides agree with TRBD1. CDR1 is MGHRA, CDR2 YSYEKL, per germline. Germline trimming cut 4 bases from V and 5 bases from J; bases unmatched to any gene: 6. CDR3 size: 14 residues. CDR3 nucleotides: TGCGCCAGCAGCCTTCGGGACAGGGCCCACGAGCAGTACTTC. The encoded protein is CASSLRDRAHEQYF.